The 10 T cell receptor beta chains reported below all come from one sample, sequenced in a study of blood T cell repertoires in COVID-19 (TCRdb year 2020). The receptor library was made with the immunoSEQ multiplex PCR assay. TCRdb took over this immuneACCESS table, retaining in-frame rearrangements with V and J assigned. Such tables are incomplete; in checked studies, under half of the missing clones stem from an unresolved V gene, and the remainder is unexplained. Across this sample there are about 250,000 clones, with about four fifths seen only once. Around 4.7% of the sample goes to the ten largest clones. What was sequenced was peripheral blood. Source of these receptors: a woman aged 70-85 years with acute or convalescent COVID-19.

The genes are TRBV6-5 and TRBJ1-3; 7 bases line up with TRBD1. Germline V gene data show CDR1 as MNHEY and CDR2 as SVGAGI. This CDR3 region has 14 residues. J gave up 4 bases and V 6 bases, and 6 bases lay outside the gene matches. The CDR3 nucleotides are TGTGCCAGCAGCACAGGGGCTGAAGGAAACACCATATATTTT. Translating gives CASSTGAEGNTIYF.

V gene TRBV9 combines with J gene TRBJ1-6; tentatively, D is TRBD1 (6 bases). V shed 0 bases and J shed 6 bases, with 10 bases lying between them. Germline CDR1 SGDLS, CDR2 YYNGEE. This CDR3 region has 15 residues. CDR3 DNA: TGTGCCAGCAGCGTAGGTGGGACAACTAATTCACCCCTCCACTTT. It specifies CASSVGGTTNSPLHF.

The V gene is TRBV6-5, the J gene TRBJ1-1; 9 bases are shared with TRBD1. V was clipped by 6 bases and J by 10 bases; unmatched bases: 9. The CDR3 is made up of 13 amino acids. Germline-derived CDR1 and CDR2 are MNHEY and SVGAGI. The CDR3: CASRATGGGVAFF. As DNA, the CDR3 is TGTGCCAGCAGGGCCACAGGGGGCGGCGTAGCTTTCTTT.

The rearrangement links TRBV19 to TRBJ1-3; the D gene is possibly TRBD1 (5 bases). Trimming pared 4 bases from V and 1 base from J, leaving 20 bases between. The CDR3 is made up of 18 amino acids. Germline values: CDR1 LNHDA, CDR2 SQIVND (reference sequence). The CDR3: CASSKGSLLPLSGNTIYF. DNA for the CDR3: TGTGCCAGTAGTAAGGGGTCCCTTTTGCCCTTATCTGGAAACACCATATATTTT.

V is TRBV28 and J is TRBJ2-3; 12 bases agree with TRBD2. This CDR3 is 18 amino acids long. The ends lost 3 bases at V and 3 bases at J; junction bases unmatched: 10. Germline V lookup: CDR1 MDHEN, CDR2 SYDVKM. The CDR3 DNA reads as TGTGCCAGCAGTTTGGCCCTAGCGGGGGGGGCAGGGACAGATACGCAGTATTTT. It specifies CASSLALAGGAGTDTQYF.

The chain recombines TRBV11-3 with TRBJ2-7; D is uncertain. Germline CDR1 and CDR2: SGHNT and YENEEA. Trimming shortened V by 0 bases and J by 2 bases, and 8 bases separated the two germline ends. This CDR3 is 14 amino acids long. The CDR3 region is CASSLDGTPYEQYF. CDR3 DNA sequence: TGTGCCAGCAGCTTAGATGGCACCCCCTACGAGCAGTACTTC.

J is TRBJ1-2 and V is TRBV6-5; 8 positions agree with TRBD1. Germline CDR1 and CDR2: MNHEY and SVGAGI. The V gene end was trimmed by 8 bases and the J gene end by 12 bases; junction bases not matched to a gene: 20. The CDR3 has 15 residues. CDR3 nucleotides: TGTGCCAGCCGCTTGGTTCCGCGGACAGGGTTAGGTGACACCTTC. Translation: CASRLVPRTGLGDTF.

The rearrangement links TRBV7-9 to TRBJ1-6; D gene ambiguous. V was cut by 2 bases and J by 7 bases, with 3 bases left in between. CDR3 size: 12 residues. The germline V gene has CDR1 SEHNR and CDR2 FQNEAQ (reference sequence). The CDR3 sequence: CASSLQNSPLHF. CDR3 bases: TGTGCCAGCAGCTTACAAAATTCACCCCTCCACTTT.

The V and J genes are TRBV24-1 and TRBJ2-1, with 10 nucleotides matching TRBD1. After removal of 3 bases from V and 9 bases from J, the junction contained 7 bases not matched to a gene. The CDR3 is 15 amino acids. Germline CDR1 KGHDR, CDR2 SFDVKD. The CDR3 here is CATSDPGTGVGEQFF. In DNA, the CDR3 is TGTGCCACCAGTGATCCCGGGACAGGGGTCGGTGAGCAGTTCTTC.

The rearrangement links TRBV28 to TRBJ1-1; a weak D match, TRBD1 (6 bases). The CDR3 has 11 residues. Looked up from germline, CDR1 is MDHEN and CDR2 is SYDVKM. V was trimmed by 3 bases and J by 13 bases, leaving 12 bases between them. Here the CDR3 DNA reads TGTGCCAGCAGTTTGCAGGGGTCGGGTTTCTTT. Translation: CASSLQGSGFF.